A selection of T cell receptor beta chains follows, all from one sample in a study of blood T cell repertoires in COVID-19. Produced via immunoSEQ multiplex PCR; TCRdb's table is partial and in-frame only. The data show hundreds of thousands of clones, 85% seen once. Sequencing input: peripheral blood. The receptors shown here come from a woman under 30 with acute or convalescent COVID-19. The CDR3 runs from the conserved cysteine through the conserved F or W. The D gene is left open where the match is weak. A clone size is listed for some rows: how often the clone was seen (once, few, many), or a class if it is expanded.

>TRBJ2-1|NA|NA|14|TRBV6-2/TRBV6-3
CASSYSGLYNEQFF
TGTGCCAGCAGTTATTCAGGCCTCTACAATGAGCAGTTCTTC
>TRBJ1-2|NA|NA|8|TRBV12-3/TRBV12-4
CASSLFLF
TGTGCCAGCAGTTTATTTCTCTTC
>TRBJ2-3|NA|NA|14|TRBV7-2
CASSLGGVPDTQYF
TGTGCCAGCAGCTTAGGCGGGGTGCCAGATACGCAGTATTTT
>TRBJ2-7|NA|NA|13|TRBV29-1
CSVEGKGLGEQYF
TGCAGCGTTGAAGGCAAGGGACTCGGGGAGCAGTACTTC
>TRBJ1-2|NA|TRBD1|14|TRBV4-1
CASSQVRTGGGYTF
TGCGCCAGCAGCCAAGTTAGGACAGGGGGTGGCTACACCTTC
>TRBJ1-1|NA|TRBD1|15|TRBV5-1
CASRRRGRLNTEAFF
TGCGCCAGCAGAAGAAGGGGGCGTTTGAACACTGAAGCTTTCTTT
>TRBJ2-3|NA|NA|15|TRBV30
CAWSVFGRHTDTQYF
TGTGCCTGGAGTGTATTTGGCAGGCACACAGATACGCAGTATTTT
>TRBJ2-1|once|NA|12|TRBV6-5
CASSQVKEVRFF
TGTGCCAGCAGCCAGGTAAAGGAGGTCCGTTTCTTC
>TRBJ1-5|NA|NA|14|TRBV5-6
CASSLKQKNQPQHF
TGTGCCAGCAGCTTGAAACAGAAAAATCAGCCCCAGCATTTT
>TRBJ2-7|NA|TRBD2|13|TRBV2
CASTASGSHEQYF
TGTGCCAGCACGGCCAGCGGGAGCCACGAGCAGTACTTC
>TRBJ2-5|once|TRBD1|16|TRBV4-1
CASSQGLGQFQETQYF
TGCGCCAGCAGCCAAGGGCTGGGACAGTTCCAAGAGACCCAGTACTTC
>TRBJ1-6|NA|NA|13|TRBV30
CAQRGQNISPLHF
TGTGCCCAAAGAGGGCAGAACATCTCACCCCTCCACTTT
>TRBJ1-1|many|TRBD1|15|TRBV4-1
CASSQDDRDNTEAFF
TGCGCCAGCAGCCAAGACGACAGGGATAACACTGAAGCTTTCTTT
>TRBJ1-1|NA|NA|15|TRBV25-1
CASSVRGRYDTEAFF
TGTGCCAGCAGTGTCAGGGGCCGGTATGACACTGAAGCTTTCTTT
>TRBJ2-7|once|TRBD2|16|TRBV6-6
CASSYHTSGISYEQYF
TGTGCCAGCAGTTACCATACTAGCGGGATCTCCTACGAGCAGTACTTC
>TRBJ2-2|NA|NA|14|TRBV19
CASSERRNTGELFF
TGTGCCAGTAGTGAGCGACGTAACACCGGGGAGCTGTTTTTT
>TRBJ2-4|NA|NA|15|TRBV6-6
CASSYSRGGGDIQYF
TGTGCCAGCAGTTACTCGAGGGGAGGGGGTGACATTCAGTACTTC
>TRBJ1-3|few|TRBD1|15|TRBV5-5
CASSPGTVSGNTIYF
TGTGCCAGCAGCCCGGGGACAGTCTCTGGAAACACCATATATTTT